The subject of this entry is one T cell receptor beta chain. The antigen is not known. The TCRbeta library incorporated unique molecular identifiers. TCRdb called the PCR reads again in MiXCR, with one record for every CDR3 protein. The data contain about 200,000 distinct CDR3 sequences, about a sixth of them singletons. The CDR3 consists of 15 residues. With 7 bases removed from V and 7 bases from J, the gap between germline ends came to 20 bases. This entry is derived from a study of T-cell reconstitution after alpha-beta-depleted transplantation in children. Whole-study findings and limits: Approximately two months post-transplant, alpha-beta T cells reportedly originated from several hundred expanded graft clones. It was newly produced T cells that mostly accounted for T-cell counts and diversity one year after transplant. Elevated TCRbeta diversity at day 60 was traced, in some patients, to surviving recipient T cells and thymic progenitors.

The source of this sequence is a male patient aged 2 to 9 who had a stem cell transplant for acute lymphoblastic leukemia, so the T cells may come from the graft donor. The chain carries TRBV12-3 or TRBV12-4 and TRBJ2-1; D is ambiguous. The sequences come from PBMCs, mostly from graft donor cells, collected 360 days after TCRalphabeta/CD19-depleted stem cell transplant. The CDR3 spells CASTSLVGPRNEQFF. In DNA, the CDR3 is TGTGCCAGCACCTCCCTGGTAGGGCCGAGGAATGAGCAGTTCTTC.